Here is one TCR beta chain with its context. Antigen unknown. Researchers prepared the TCRbeta library using unique molecular identifiers, the study reports. MiXCR was run by TCRdb on the PCR reads, yielding one entry per CDR3 protein. The profile shows 120,000 or so distinct CDR3 sequences, more than 20% of them singletons. The CDR3 is 13 residues long. Looked up from germline, CDR1 is DFQATT and CDR2 is SNEGSKA (reference sequence). With 1 base removed from V and 1 base from J, the gap between germline ends came to 5 bases. This sample is drawn from a study of T-cell reconstitution after alpha-beta-depleted transplantation in children. Study findings and constraints: Expanded graft clones, several hundred of them, were reportedly the source of alpha-beta T cells about two months after transplant. It was newly produced T cells that mostly accounted for T-cell counts and diversity one year after transplant.

The source was PBMCs, mostly from graft donor cells, collected 180 days after TCRalphabeta/CD19-depleted stem cell transplant. This TCR was sampled from a male patient aged 2-15 years who had a stem cell transplant for chronic granulomatous disease, so the T cells may come from the graft donor. The chain combines TRBV20-1 with TRBJ1-3, with no clear D. CDR3 nucleotides: TGCAGTGCTAGAGTGGTTTCTGGAAACACCATATATTTT. This sequence encodes CSARVVSGNTIYF.